These 15 T cell receptor beta chains came from one sample sequenced in a study of blood T cell repertoires in COVID-19. Clones were sequenced by immunoSEQ multiplex PCR, and TCRdb holds only the in-frame ones, with some missing. In the table there are 250,000 to 300,000 clones, about 88% of which are singletons. The sequenced sample consisted of peripheral blood. The receptors shown here come from a woman aged 55-70 years with COVID-19, enrolled during active disease.

Remarks on this clone: Other DNA sequences in this specimen translate into the identical CDR3. The V gene is TRBV6-4, the J gene TRBJ2-3; 8 nucleotides agree with TRBD2. CDR3 size: 15 residues. Losses at the gene ends were 0 bases for V and 1 base for J; bases not matched to a gene: 0. Germline CDR1 MRHNA, CDR2 SNTAGT. The CDR3 loop reads CASSDSGLGTDTQYF. In DNA form, the CDR3 reads TGTGCCAGCAGTGACTCGGGACTAGGCACAGATACGCAGTATTTT.

V gene TRBV5-5 combines with J gene TRBJ2-4, with TRBD1 matching over 8 bases. The CDR3 totals 17 residues. The germline V gene encodes CDR1 SGHKS and CDR2 YYEKEE (reference sequence). With V trimmed by 4 bases and J by 0 bases, 9 bases remained unmatched. CDR3 bases: TGTGCCAGCAGCCTCGGACAGGGCCAATTAGCCAAAAACATTCAGTACTTC. Its protein product is CASSLGQGQLAKNIQYF.

The chain uses TRBV28 and TRBJ1-5; 12 nucleotides agree with TRBD1. The CDR3 is 15 residues long. The V gene end was trimmed by 5 bases and the J gene end by 11 bases; junction bases not matched to a gene: 10. Per germline, CDR1 MDHEN and CDR2 SYDVKM. CDR3 sequence: CASSVGQGAVESQHF. For the CDR3, the DNA is TGTGCCAGCAGTGTGGGACAGGGGGCGGTTGAGTCCCAGCATTTT.

This chain links TRBV7-9 with TRBJ2-1, with 8 bases that match TRBD2. Losses at the gene ends were 2 bases for V and 2 bases for J; bases not matched to a gene: 2. Germline values: CDR1 SEHNR, CDR2 FQNEAQ (reference sequence). This CDR3 is 15 amino acids long. CDR3 amino acids: CASSLSGLAYNEQFF. The CDR3 nucleotides read TGTGCCAGCAGCTTATCGGGACTAGCCTACAATGAGCAGTTCTTC.

The chain is built from TRBV5-5 and TRBJ2-1, with a tentative D call TRBD1 (6 bases). Trimming took off 5 bases at V and 0 bases at J, with 12 bases between the two ends. The CDR3 length is 15 residues. The germline V gene has CDR1 SGHKS and CDR2 YYEKEE (reference sequence). In DNA form, the CDR3 reads TGTGCCAGCAGTGGGGGCGCCCACTCCTACAATGAGCAGTTCTTC. Translating gives CASSGGAHSYNEQFF.

The gene calls are TRBV2 and TRBJ2-7, with TRBD2 matching 11 bases. The germline CDR1 and CDR2 sequences are SNHLY and FYNNEI. V gave up 4 bases and J gave up 3 bases; unmatched junction bases: 5. The CDR3 contains 15 residues. CDR3 residues: CASSGGTSGYYEQYF. In DNA form, the CDR3 reads TGTGCCAGCAGTGGCGGGACTAGCGGTTACTACGAGCAGTACTTC.

This sequence joins TRBV14 and TRBJ2-2; TRBD1 aligns across 7 bases. This CDR3 contains 14 residues. Losses at the gene ends were 1 base for V and 5 bases for J; bases not matched to a gene: 1. Germline lookup yields CDR1 SGHDN and CDR2 FVKESK. CDR3 sequence (DNA): TGTGCCAGCAGCCAAGCACAGGGGACCGGGGAGCTGTTTTTT. Protein: CASSQAQGTGELFF.

The chain is built from TRBV5-1 and TRBJ1-5; 7 bases align to TRBD1. Losses at the gene ends were 3 bases for V and 4 bases for J; bases not matched to a gene: 1. The germline V gene encodes CDR1 SGHRS and CDR2 YFSETQ. CDR3 length: 13 amino acids. CDR3 residues: CASSSGGNQPQHF. The CDR3 DNA is TGCGCCAGCAGCTCAGGGGGGAATCAGCCCCAGCATTTT.

This clone was detected once. The V call is TRBV25-1, the J call TRBJ2-1; 11 bases map to TRBD2. V shed 7 bases and J 9 bases; nucleotides not matched to a gene: 8. This CDR3 contains 14 residues. Germline CDR1 and CDR2: MGHDK and SYGVNS. The CDR3 is CASKYSGRAGEQFF. CDR3 DNA: TGTGCCAGCAAGTATAGCGGGAGGGCGGGTGAGCAGTTCTTC.

This clone has just one count. The chain joins TRBV15 to TRBJ2-7; 9 bases align to TRBD2. This CDR3 spans 15 amino acids. Germline trimming cut 3 bases from V and 6 bases from J; bases unmatched to any gene: 9. Per the germline V gene, CDR1 is LNHNV and CDR2 is YYDKDF (reference sequence). This CDR3 reads CATSRELAGTSEQYF. The DNA for the CDR3 is TGTGCCACCAGCAGGGAACTAGCGGGTACCAGCGAGCAGTACTTC. The variable domain in full, with the rest retrieved from reference TRBV15 and TRBJ2-7, is DAMVIQNPRYQVTQFGKPVTLSCSQTLNHNVMYWYQQKSSQAPKLLFHYYDKDFNNEADTPDNFQSRRPNTSFCFLDIRSPGLGDTAMYLCATSRELAGTSEQYFGPGTRLTVT.

This clone was detected only once. The chain has TRBV5-1 and TRBJ1-1; perhaps TRBD1 as D (5 bases). Germline V gene lookup returns CDR1 SGHRS and CDR2 YFSETQ. The CDR3 totals 14 residues. V was trimmed by 0 bases and J by 5 bases, leaving 11 bases between them. The CDR3, as DNA: TGCGCCAGCAGCTTGGATGCAGGGAAAACTGAAGCTTTCTTT. The encoded protein is CASSLDAGKTEAFF.

Worth noting for this clone: Germline and junction disagree at one end, which may indicate a read error. The rearrangement joins TRBV11-2 to TRBJ2-3, with 7 bases fitting TRBD1. Germline values: CDR1 SGHAT, CDR2 FQNNGV. This CDR3 contains 14 residues. CDR3 nucleotides: TGTGCCAGCAGCCCAGTAGGGGGCACAGATACGCAATATTTT. As protein: CASSPVGGTDTQYF.

The chain employs TRBV3-1 (or the pseudogene TRBV3-2) and TRBJ2-7; no definite D call. The germline V and J ends were trimmed by 2 bases and 6 bases, with 8 bases remaining between them. The CDR3 sequence is 12 residues long. Germline V gene sequence: CDR1 LGHDT, CDR2 YNNKEL (reference sequence). CDR3 amino acids: CASSQRYSEQYF. The CDR3 DNA is TGTGCCAGCAGCCAACGGTACTCCGAGCAGTACTTC.

This clone was counted only a few times. V gene TRBV28 combines with J gene TRBJ2-7; a weak D match, TRBD1 (6 bases). The CDR3 loop spans 14 amino acids. Trimming pared 3 bases from V and 0 bases from J, leaving 9 bases between. Germline V gene lookup returns CDR1 MDHEN and CDR2 SYDVKM. Here the CDR3 reads CASSFRGLSYEQYF. DNA of the CDR3: TGTGCCAGCAGTTTCAGGGGCCTCTCCTACGAGCAGTACTTC.

The chain links TRBV14 to TRBJ2-7, with 12 positions matching TRBD2. This CDR3 spans 16 amino acids. Germline CDR1 is SGHDN and CDR2 is FVKESK. The V and J ends lost 2 bases and 8 bases, in that order; junction bases with no gene match: 10. CDR3 amino acids: CASSQFGLAGFYQQYF. The CDR3 coding sequence is TGTGCCAGCAGCCAATTCGGACTAGCGGGATTTTACCAGCAGTACTTC.